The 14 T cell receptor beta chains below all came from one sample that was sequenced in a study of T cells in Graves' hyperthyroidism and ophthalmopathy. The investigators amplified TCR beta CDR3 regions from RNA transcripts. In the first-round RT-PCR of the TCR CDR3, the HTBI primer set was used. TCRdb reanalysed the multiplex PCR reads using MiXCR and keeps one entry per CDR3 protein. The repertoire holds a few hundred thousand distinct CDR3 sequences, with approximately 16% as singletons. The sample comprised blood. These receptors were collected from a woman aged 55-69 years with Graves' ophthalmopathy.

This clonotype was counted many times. CDR3: CASSLVSGRVADTQYF. The CDR3, as DNA: TGTGCCAGCAGCTTAGTTAGCGGGAGGGTCGCAGATACGCAGTATTTT. The rearrangement uses TRBV7-2 and TRBJ2-3; 11 bases map to TRBD2. Trimming removed 1 base from V and 4 bases from J; junction bases left unmatched: 4. The CDR3 sequence is 16 residues long. Germline lookup yields CDR1 SGHTA and CDR2 FQGNSA.

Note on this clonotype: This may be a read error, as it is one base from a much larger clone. CDR3 amino acids: CASSGHSTYEQYF. The CDR3 region has the DNA TGTGCCAGCAGCGGACACAGCACCTACGAGCAGTACTTC. The chain uses TRBV27 and TRBJ2-7; TRBD1 is a possible D gene (5 bases). From germline, CDR1 is MNHEY and CDR2 SMNVEV (reference sequence). The V and J ends lost 6 bases and 2 bases respectively, with 11 bases between them. The CDR3 has 13 amino acids.

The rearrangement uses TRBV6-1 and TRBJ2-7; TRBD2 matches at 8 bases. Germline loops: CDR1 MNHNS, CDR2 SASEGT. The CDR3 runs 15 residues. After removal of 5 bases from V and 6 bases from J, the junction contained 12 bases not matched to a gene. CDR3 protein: CASSQDWAGGGEQYF. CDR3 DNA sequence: TGTGCCAGCAGTCAGGACTGGGCGGGAGGCGGCGAGCAGTACTTC.

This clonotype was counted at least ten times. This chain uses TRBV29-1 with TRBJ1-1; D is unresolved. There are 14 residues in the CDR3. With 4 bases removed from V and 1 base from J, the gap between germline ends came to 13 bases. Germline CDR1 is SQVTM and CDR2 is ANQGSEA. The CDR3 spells CSVGPRGGNTEAFF. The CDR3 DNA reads TGCAGCGTTGGACCCCGTGGAGGGAACACTGAAGCTTTCTTT.

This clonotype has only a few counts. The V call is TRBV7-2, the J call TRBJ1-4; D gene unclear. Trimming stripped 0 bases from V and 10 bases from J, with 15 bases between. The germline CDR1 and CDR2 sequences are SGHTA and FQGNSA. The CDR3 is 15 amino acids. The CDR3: CASSLAPPPEGKLFF. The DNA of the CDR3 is TGTGCCAGCAGCTTAGCTCCTCCGCCCGAAGGAAAACTGTTTTTT.

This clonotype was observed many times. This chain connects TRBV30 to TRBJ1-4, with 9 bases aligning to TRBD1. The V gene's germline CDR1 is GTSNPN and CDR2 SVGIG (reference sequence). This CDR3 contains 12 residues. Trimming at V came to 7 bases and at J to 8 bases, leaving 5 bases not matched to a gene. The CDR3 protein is CASGQGAEKLFF. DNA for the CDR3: TGTGCCTCGGGACAGGGTGCCGAAAAACTGTTTTTT.

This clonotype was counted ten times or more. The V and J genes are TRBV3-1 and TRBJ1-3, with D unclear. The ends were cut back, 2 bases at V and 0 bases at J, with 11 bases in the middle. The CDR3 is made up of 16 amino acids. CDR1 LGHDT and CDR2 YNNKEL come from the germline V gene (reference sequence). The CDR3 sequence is CASSQNIRFSGNTIYF. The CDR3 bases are TGTGCCAGCAGCCAAAATATCCGGTTCTCTGGAAACACCATATATTTT.

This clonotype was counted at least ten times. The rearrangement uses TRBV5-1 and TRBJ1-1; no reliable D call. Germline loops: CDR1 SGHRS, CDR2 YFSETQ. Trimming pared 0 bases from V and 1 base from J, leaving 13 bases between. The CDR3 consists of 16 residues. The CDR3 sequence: CASSLALRAENTEAFF. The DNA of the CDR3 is TGCGCCAGCAGCTTGGCCTTGCGGGCGGAGAACACTGAAGCTTTCTTT.

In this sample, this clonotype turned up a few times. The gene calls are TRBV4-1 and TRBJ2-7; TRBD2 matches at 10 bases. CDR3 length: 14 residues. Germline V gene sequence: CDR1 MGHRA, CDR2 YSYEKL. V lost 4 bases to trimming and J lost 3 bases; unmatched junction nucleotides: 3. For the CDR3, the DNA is TGCGCCAGCAGCCGGACTAGCGGTATCTACGAGCAGTACTTC. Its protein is CASSRTSGIYEQYF.

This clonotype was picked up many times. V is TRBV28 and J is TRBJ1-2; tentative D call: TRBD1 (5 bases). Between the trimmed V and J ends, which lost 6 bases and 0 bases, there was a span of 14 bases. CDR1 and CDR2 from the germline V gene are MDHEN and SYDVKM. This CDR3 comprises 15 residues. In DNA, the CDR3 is TGTGCCAGCAGCGCCACGGGGGGATCTAACTATGGCTACACCTTC. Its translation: CASSATGGSNYGYTF.

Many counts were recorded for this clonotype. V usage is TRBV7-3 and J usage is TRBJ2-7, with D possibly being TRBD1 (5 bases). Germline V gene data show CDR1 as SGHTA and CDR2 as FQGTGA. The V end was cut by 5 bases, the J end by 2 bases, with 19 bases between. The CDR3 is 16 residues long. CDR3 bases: TGTGCCAGCAGCCCTGGATGGGTGACAGCCGCCTACGAGCAGTACTTC. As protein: CASSPGWVTAAYEQYF.

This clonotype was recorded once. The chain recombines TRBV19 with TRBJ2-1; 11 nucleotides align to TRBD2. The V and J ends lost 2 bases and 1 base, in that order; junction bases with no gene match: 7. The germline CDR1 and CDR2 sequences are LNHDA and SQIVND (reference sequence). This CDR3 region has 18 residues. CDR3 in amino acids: CASSIYPRTSGSYNEQFF. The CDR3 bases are TGTGCCAGTAGTATATACCCCAGGACTAGCGGGTCCTACAATGAGCAGTTCTTC. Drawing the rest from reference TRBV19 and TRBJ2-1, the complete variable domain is DGGITQSPKYLFRKEGQNVTLSCEQNLNHDAMYWYRQDPGQGLRLIYYSQIVNDFQKGDIAEGYSVSREKKESFPLTVTSAQKNPTAFYLCASSIYPRTSGSYNEQFFGPGTRLTVL.

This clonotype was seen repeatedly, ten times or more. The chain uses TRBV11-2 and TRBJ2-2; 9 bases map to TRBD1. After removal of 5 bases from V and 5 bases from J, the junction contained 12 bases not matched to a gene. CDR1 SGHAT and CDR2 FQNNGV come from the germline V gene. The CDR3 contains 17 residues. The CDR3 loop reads CASSPGQGTPATGELFF. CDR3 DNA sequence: TGTGCCAGCAGCCCAGGACAGGGGACCCCTGCTACCGGGGAGCTGTTTTTT.

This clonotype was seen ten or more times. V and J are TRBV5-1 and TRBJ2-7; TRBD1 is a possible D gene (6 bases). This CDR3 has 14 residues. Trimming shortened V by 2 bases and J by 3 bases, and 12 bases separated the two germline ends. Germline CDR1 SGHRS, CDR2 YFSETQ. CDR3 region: CASSLQGRSYEQYF. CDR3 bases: TGCGCCAGCAGCTTACAGGGAAGGAGCTACGAGCAGTACTTC.